The rows below give T cell receptor beta chains drawn from one sample of a study of CD8 T cells in ankylosing spondylitis. TCRdb called the 5' RACE reads again in MiXCR, with one record for every CDR3 protein. The table has tens of thousands of distinct CDR3 sequences, 9% seen once; the top ten hold approximately 30%. Sequenced material: blood, either unsorted or a sorted T cell fraction (not recorded which). These receptors all stem from a male donor with ankylosing spondylitis. Both conserved end residues are part of each CDR3. D genes are given only for firm matches. Clone size appears in some rows only: once, few, many, or a class for an expanded clone.

d_gene: NA
v_gene: TRBV4-1
j_gene: TRBJ2-7
abundance: NA
CDR3nt: TGCGCCAGCAGCCAACAGACAGGACAAACCTACGAGCAGTACTTC
CDR3aa: CASSQQTGQTYEQYF

d_gene: TRBD2
v_gene: TRBV10-3
j_gene: TRBJ2-7
abundance: NA
CDR3nt: TGTGCCATTCTAGCGGGAGAAAGCCACGAGCAGTACTTC
CDR3aa: CAILAGESHEQYF

d_gene: NA
v_gene: TRBV12-3/TRBV12-4
j_gene: TRBJ2-5
abundance: many
CDR3nt: TGTGCCAGCAGTTTCGGAGAGACCCAGTACTTC
CDR3aa: CASSFGETQYF

d_gene: NA
v_gene: TRBV3-1
j_gene: TRBJ2-7
abundance: many
CDR3nt: TGTGCCAGCAGCCAATACGTCGACGAGCAGTACTTC
CDR3aa: CASSQYVDEQYF

d_gene: NA
v_gene: TRBV15
j_gene: TRBJ1-2
abundance: NA
CDR3nt: TGTGCCACCAGCGGATGGACGGACCAAAACTATGGCTACACCTTC
CDR3aa: CATSGWTDQNYGYTF

d_gene: NA
v_gene: TRBV9
j_gene: TRBJ1-1
abundance: many
CDR3nt: TGTGCCAGCAGCGAGGGAGACACGAACACTGAAGCTTTCTTT
CDR3aa: CASSEGDTNTEAFF

d_gene: TRBD2
v_gene: TRBV10-3
j_gene: TRBJ2-2
abundance: few
CDR3nt: TGTGCCATCAGTGATAGTACTAGCGGGGTCACCGGGGAGCTGTTTTTT
CDR3aa: CAISDSTSGVTGELFF

d_gene: TRBD2
v_gene: TRBV20-1
j_gene: TRBJ2-3
abundance: NA
CDR3nt: TGCAGTGCTGACGGACTAGCGGGTTCCCCAGATACGCAGTATTTT
CDR3aa: CSADGLAGSPDTQYF

d_gene: NA
v_gene: TRBV12-3/TRBV12-4
j_gene: TRBJ1-1
abundance: NA
CDR3nt: TGTGCCAGCAGTTTAACAGCCTTGGCAGCTGAAGCTTTCTTT
CDR3aa: CASSLTALAAEAFF

d_gene: NA
v_gene: TRBV27
j_gene: TRBJ1-2
abundance: once
CDR3nt: TGTGCCAGCAGTTTAGGAAGGGGGGCTGGCTATGGCTACACCTTC
CDR3aa: CASSLGRGAGYGYTF

d_gene: NA
v_gene: TRBV29-1
j_gene: TRBJ1-1
abundance: many
CDR3nt: TGCAGCGTTGGATCGGGGGCGAACACTGAAGCTTTCTTT
CDR3aa: CSVGSGANTEAFF

d_gene: NA
v_gene: TRBV7-2
j_gene: TRBJ2-6
abundance: few
CDR3nt: TGTGCCAGCAGCTTAGCGCCGTTCTCTGGGGCCAACGTCCTGACTTTC
CDR3aa: CASSLAPFSGANVLTF

d_gene: TRBD2
v_gene: TRBV27
j_gene: TRBJ2-3
abundance: NA
CDR3nt: TGTGCCAGCAGTTTGATACTAGCGGGAGGGGCAGATACGCAGTATTTT
CDR3aa: CASSLILAGGADTQYF

d_gene: NA
v_gene: TRBV11-2
j_gene: TRBJ2-7
abundance: few
CDR3nt: TGTGCCAGCAGCTTAGGGGGACGGATTACCTACGAGCAGTACTTC
CDR3aa: CASSLGGRITYEQYF

d_gene: TRBD2
v_gene: TRBV5-1
j_gene: TRBJ2-1
abundance: NA
CDR3nt: TGCGCCAGCAGCCCGCCGGGACTAGCGCCCTACAATGAGCAGTTCTTC
CDR3aa: CASSPPGLAPYNEQFF

d_gene: NA
v_gene: TRBV27
j_gene: TRBJ2-5
abundance: few
CDR3nt: TGTGCCAGCAGTTTATCCAGCTACCAAGAGACCCAGTACTTC
CDR3aa: CASSLSSYQETQYF

d_gene: NA
v_gene: TRBV10-3
j_gene: TRBJ2-2
abundance: few
CDR3nt: TGTGCCACTGTGGACAGCCCGAACACCGGGGAGCTGTTTTTT
CDR3aa: CATVDSPNTGELFF

d_gene: NA
v_gene: TRBV21-1
j_gene: TRBJ2-5
abundance: few
CDR3nt: TGTGCCAGCAGCAAAGCGATTGGGGACAGACAGGGAGAGACCCAGTACTTC
CDR3aa: CASSKAIGDRQGETQYF